Below, 15 T cell receptor beta chains from the same sample are listed, as sequenced in a study of blood T cell repertoires in COVID-19. Assay: immunoSEQ multiplex PCR; the TCRdb copy retains only in-frame clones and omits some. Of around 130,000 clones listed, about 89% are singletons. The sample consisted of peripheral blood. The origin of the receptors is a man aged 45-65 years with active or convalescent COVID-19.

J is TRBJ2-5 and V is TRBV20-1; the match to TRBD2 covers 12 bases. The CDR3 spans 16 residues. Germline-derived CDR1 and CDR2 are DFQATT and SNEGSKA (reference sequence). With 3 bases clipped from V and 4 bases from J, the junction kept 9 bases outside the gene matches. The CDR3 nucleotides read TGCAGTGCTAGTACGACTAGCGGGAGACGCGGAGAGACCCAGTACTTC. This codes for CSASTTSGRRGETQYF.

The rearrangement joins TRBV6-5 to TRBJ2-1; D is unclear. The CDR3 sequence is 14 residues long. The germline V gene has CDR1 MNHEY and CDR2 SVGAGI. V gave up 6 bases and J gave up 6 bases, with 15 bases separating them. CDR3 sequence reads: CASSPMVARNEQFF. The CDR3 nucleotides are TGTGCCAGCAGCCCCATGGTAGCTCGCAATGAGCAGTTCTTC.

The rearrangement links TRBV10-3 to TRBJ2-2; 9 bases fit TRBD1. The germline gives CDR1 ENHRY, CDR2 SYGVKD. Trimming removed 11 bases from V and 2 bases from J; junction bases left unmatched: 6. This CDR3 has 14 amino acids. Here the CDR3 reads CAAGTGRNTGELFF. In nucleotides, the CDR3 is TGTGCCGCTGGGACAGGGCGAAACACCGGGGAGCTGTTTTTT.

V and J are TRBV11-2 and TRBJ2-7; no definite D call. Germline lookup yields CDR1 SGHAT and CDR2 FQNNGV. Trimming left V 1 base short and J 3 bases short, with 10 bases between. The CDR3 spans 14 residues. For the CDR3, the DNA is TGTGCCAGCAGCTTAGCACATGGTTTCTACGAGCAGTACTTC. Amino acids: CASSLAHGFYEQYF.

This clone was detected once. CDR3 DNA sequence: TGCGCCAGCAGCTTGGGACAGGGGGTCCGCTACGAAAAACTGTTTTTT. Translation gives CASSLGQGVRYEKLFF. The rearrangement links TRBV5-1 to TRBJ1-4; 9 positions agree with TRBD1. Per the germline V gene, CDR1 is SGHRS and CDR2 is YFSETQ. This CDR3 is built from 16 residues. J gave up 8 bases and V 0 bases, and 8 bases lay outside the gene matches.

The chain is built from TRBV20-1 and TRBJ1-5; tentative D call: TRBD1 (6 bases). Germline V gene lookup returns CDR1 DFQATT and CDR2 SNEGSKA (reference sequence). This CDR3 contains 15 residues. V was shortened by 3 bases and J by 6 bases, with 18 bases between the two germline ends. The CDR3 sequence: CSASPNRDGIQPQHF. The CDR3 DNA is TGCAGTGCTAGTCCTAACAGGGATGGGATTCAGCCCCAGCATTTT.

The CDR3 sequence is CATSVEANEQFF. The DNA of the CDR3 is TGTGCCACCAGTGTTGAGGCCAATGAGCAGTTCTTC. V usage is TRBV24-1 and J usage is TRBJ2-1; D not resolved. The CDR3 is 12 amino acids. The V gene lost 5 bases and the J gene lost 6 bases, with 7 bases spanning the gap. CDR1 KGHDR and CDR2 SFDVKD come from the germline V gene.

V and J are TRBV6-6 and TRBJ1-3, with 8 bases identical to TRBD1. The germline gives CDR1 MNHNY, CDR2 SVGAGI (reference sequence). The CDR3 consists of 14 residues. The V segment lost 4 bases and the J segment 4 bases; nucleotides outside the gene matches: 3. The CDR3 DNA reads TGTGCCAGCAGTTCGGGACAGGTCGGAAACACCATATATTTT. This sequence encodes CASSSGQVGNTIYF.

The chain recombines TRBV6-5 with TRBJ2-7, with 11 bases identical to TRBD1. The CDR3 sequence is 14 residues long. V shed 6 bases, J shed 6 bases, and the junction held 7 bases outside the gene matches. Germline CDR1 reads MNHEY; CDR2 reads SVGAGI. CDR3 bases: TGTGCCAGCAGGGACAGGGGGCGCATGGGCGAGCAGTACTTC. It is translated as CASRDRGRMGEQYF.

The V call is TRBV12-5, the J call TRBJ1-4; D ambiguous. The V gene's germline CDR1 is LGHNT and CDR2 FRNRAP. V lost 1 base to trimming and J lost 3 bases, with 15 bases between them. The CDR3 extends over 17 amino acids. DNA for the CDR3: TGTGCTAGTGGTTTGGGGCGGTACGACCGGGCTAATGAAAAACTGTTTTTT. Amino acids: CASGLGRYDRANEKLFF.

This clone was counted between two and nine times. This rearrangement joins TRBV29-1 to TRBJ2-1, with 7 positions matching TRBD2. Germline V lookup: CDR1 SQVTM, CDR2 ANQGSEA. V shed 4 bases, J shed 8 bases, and the junction held 8 bases outside the gene matches. The CDR3 length is 13 residues. This CDR3 reads CSVAGLIGDEQFF. The CDR3 nucleotides read TGCAGCGTTGCGGGACTAATAGGTGATGAGCAGTTCTTC.

The V gene is TRBV28, the J gene TRBJ2-3; 16 bases are shared with TRBD2. The J segment lost 1 base and the V segment lost 6 bases, leaving 7 bases of the junction unmatched. The CDR3 loop spans 18 amino acids. Germline assignment: CDR1 MDHEN and CDR2 SYDVKM. The CDR3 sequence is CASSWGLAGGERTDTQYF. Here the CDR3 DNA reads TGTGCCAGCAGCTGGGGACTAGCGGGAGGGGAACGCACAGATACGCAGTATTTT.

This chain uses TRBV27 with TRBJ2-2; D might be TRBD2 (5 bases). Germline-derived CDR1 and CDR2 are MNHEY and SMNVEV (reference sequence). V was shortened by 5 bases and J by 4 bases, with 20 bases between the two germline ends. This CDR3 has 17 residues. CDR3 region: CASSPRGPINPTGELFF. The CDR3 region has the DNA TGTGCCAGCAGTCCGCGCGGGCCTATTAACCCCACCGGGGAGCTGTTTTTT.

This chain uses TRBV6-5 with TRBJ2-5, with D unresolved. Trimming shortened V by 7 bases and J by 1 base, and 10 bases separated the two germline ends. Per germline, CDR1 MNHEY and CDR2 SVGAGI. The CDR3 spans 13 residues. The CDR3 spells CASTNEAQETQYF. CDR3 sequence (DNA): TGTGCCAGCACTAACGAGGCCCAAGAGACCCAGTACTTC.

The chain joins TRBV5-1 to TRBJ2-7; unclear D gene. Trimming cost V 4 bases and J 5 bases, with 19 bases left between them. The CDR3 totals 15 residues. Germline V CDR1 and CDR2: SGHRS, YFSETQ. As DNA, the CDR3 is TGCGCCAGCAGCATTCCGTCAACGGTGGTTGACGAGCAGTACTTC. Translated: CASSIPSTVVDEQYF.